These 17 T cell receptor beta chains originate from one sample sequenced in a study of CD8+CD57+ T cells in acquired aplastic anemia. TCR beta VDJ and CDR3 were profiled, and genomic DNA was the template. TCRdb reprocessed the reads via MiXCR and lists one record per CDR3 protein. The sample has around 430,000 distinct CDR3 sequences, roughly a third seen once; the top ten hold less than 0.85%. An expansion of CD8+CD57+ cells by flow cytometry had been shown in patients chosen for sequencing. Material for sequencing was sorted CD4+, CD8+, or CD8+CD57+ T cells (not recorded which) from PBMCs. Every receptor here comes from a human donor with aplastic anemia.

In its sample, this clonotype was seen many times. This chain uses TRBV10-2 with TRBJ2-3, with 7 positions matching TRBD1. Trimming removed 9 bases from V and 2 bases from J; junction bases left unmatched: 5. CDR3 length equals 13 residues. Germline values: CDR1 WSHSY, CDR2 SAAADI. The CDR3 DNA reads TGCGCCAGTAAACAGGGGACCACAGATACGCAGTATTTT. Amino acid sequence: CASKQGTTDTQYF.

The chain couples TRBV20-1 to TRBJ2-4; TRBD2 is a possible D gene (6 bases). CDR1 is DFQATT and CDR2 is SNEGSKA in the germline V gene (reference sequence). This CDR3 contains 12 residues. Deletions cut 1 base from V and 12 bases from J, with 13 bases between. CDR3 sequence (DNA): TGCAGTGCTAGAGCTAGCGCCCAAGGTCAGTACTTC. Translated, it gives CSARASAQGQYF.

For the CDR3, the DNA is TGTGCCAGTAGTATAGATCGGCCGGTTGAGCAGTACTTC. Translated: CASSIDRPVEQYF. This sequence joins TRBV19 and TRBJ2-7; no clear D. Trimming pared 0 bases from V and 7 bases from J, leaving 10 bases between. Germline V gene data show CDR1 as LNHDA and CDR2 as SQIVND (reference sequence). The CDR3 has 13 amino acids.

Regarding this clonotype: With a much larger clone just one base away, this may be a read error. The chain combines TRBV19 with TRBJ2-7; D assignment may be TRBD1 or TRBD2 (5 bases each). CDR1 and CDR2 from the germline V gene are LNHDA and SQIVND (reference sequence). V lost 5 bases and J lost 0, with 14 bases in between. The CDR3 length is 15 residues. The CDR3 loop is CASSRRDGSSYEQYF. The CDR3 DNA reads as TGTGCCAGTAGTCGCCGGGACGGCAGCTCCTACGAGCAGTACTTC.

V and J are TRBV19 and TRBJ1-1, with D tentatively TRBD1 (6 bases). CDR1 is LNHDA, CDR2 SQIVND, per germline (reference sequence). The CDR3 extends over 14 amino acids. Trimming removed 10 bases from V and 5 bases from J, with 20 bases in between. The CDR3 sequence: CAIRSIGQTTEAFF. DNA for the CDR3: TGTGCCATCAGAAGTATCGGACAGACGACTGAAGCTTTCTTT. The full variable domain, completed using reference TRBV19 and TRBJ1-1, is DGGITQSPKYLFRKEGQNVTLSCEQNLNHDAMYWYRQDPGQGLRLIYYSQIVNDFQKGDIAEGYSVSREKKESFPLTVTSAQKNPTAFYLCAIRSIGQTTEAFFGQGTRLTVV.

Note on this clonotype: A much larger clonotype is one base distant, so this may be a read error. The J gene is TRBJ1-1, the V gene TRBV9; D gene unclear. Germline V gives CDR1 SGDLS, CDR2 YYNGEE. Trimming took off 1 base at V and 3 bases at J, with 13 bases between the two ends. This CDR3 region has 15 residues. The CDR3 DNA follows: TGTGCCAGCAGCGTAAATGTTGGCAAGTACACTGAAGCTTTCTTT. Translation gives CASSVNVGKYTEAFF.

This clonotype has only a few counts. The rearrangement joins TRBV12-3 or TRBV12-4 to TRBJ2-5, with D maybe TRBD1 (8 bases). V lost 7 bases and J 2 bases, leaving 23 bases between the germline ends. The CDR3 is made up of 17 amino acids. The chain's CDR3 is CASILRTGGGQQETQYF. The CDR3 region has the DNA TGTGCCAGCATCCTCCGAACAGGGGGAGGGCAGCAAGAGACCCAGTACTTC.

There are a few counts of this clonotype. The V call is TRBV19, the J call TRBJ1-4, with D uncertain. The CDR3 runs to 13 residues. Germline assignment: CDR1 LNHDA and CDR2 SQIVND (reference sequence). Trimming took 7 bases from V and 4 from J, leaving 10 bases between them. The CDR3 here is CASKSRRNEKLFF. For the CDR3, the DNA is TGTGCCAGTAAGTCTAGGCGTAATGAAAAACTGTTTTTT.

The chain is built from TRBV6-4 and TRBJ1-2; 11 bases line up with TRBD1. V was clipped by 5 bases and J by 6 bases; unmatched bases: 11. Germline V gene sequence: CDR1 MRHNA, CDR2 SNTAGT. CDR3 length equals 16 residues. For the CDR3, the DNA is TGTGCCAGCAGTTTGAAAGGACAGGGGGCGAAGGATGGCTACACCTTC. Translated, it gives CASSLKGQGAKDGYTF.

The genes are TRBV11-2 and TRBJ2-1; 11 nucleotides line up with TRBD2. J lost 0 bases, V lost 1 base, and 2 bases had no gene match. The CDR3 covers 17 residues. Germline assignment: CDR1 SGHAT and CDR2 FQNNGV. This CDR3 reads CASSLGLAGGSYNEQFF. The CDR3 DNA follows: TGTGCCAGCAGCTTAGGCCTAGCGGGAGGCTCCTACAATGAGCAGTTCTTC.

This clonotype was seen only a few times. In DNA form, the CDR3 reads TGCAGTGTCGAGAAGAGAGGGGTTGGGTCCTACGAGCAGTACTTC. Encoded protein: CSVEKRGVGSYEQYF. The chain joins TRBV20-1 to TRBJ2-7; D is tentatively TRBD1 or TRBD2 (5 bases each). V dropped 7 bases and J dropped 1 base, with 20 bases sitting between them. Germline V CDR1 and CDR2: DFQATT, SNEGSKA (reference sequence). The CDR3 is 15 residues long.

Only a few counts were recorded for this clonotype. The V gene is TRBV7-2, the J gene TRBJ1-4, with D unclear. The CDR3 contains 13 residues. V was cut by 5 bases and J by 7 bases, with 11 bases left in between. Germline assignment: CDR1 SGHTA and CDR2 FQGNSA. The CDR3 nucleotides read TGTGCCAGCAGCCCGGGCCCGGGTGAAAAACTGTTTTTT. Translated: CASSPGPGEKLFF.

The CDR3 DNA reads TGTGCCAGCAGCGCCGTGGGCCCCAATCAGCCCCAGCATTTT. Translating it yields CASSAVGPNQPQHF. The chain combines TRBV7-2 with TRBJ1-5; D unclear. V was clipped by 5 bases and J by 3 bases, with 11 bases between them. The CDR3 totals 14 residues. The germline V gene has CDR1 SGHTA and CDR2 FQGNSA.

The J gene is TRBJ1-2, the V gene TRBV10-3, with D hard to call. The CDR3 has 14 residues. Germline V lookup: CDR1 ENHRY, CDR2 SYGVKD. V gave up 0 bases and J gave up 5 bases, with 10 bases separating them. The CDR3 here is CAISESTGQYGYTF. Here the CDR3 DNA reads TGTGCCATCAGTGAGTCGACCGGGCAGTATGGCTACACCTTC.

This clonotype was observed a handful of times. The CDR3 spells CASSQYMNTEAFF. Here the CDR3 DNA reads TGTGCCAGCAGCCAATATATGAACACTGAAGCTTTCTTT. The V call is TRBV14, the J call TRBJ1-1; D unclear. The CDR3 contains 13 residues. In germline, CDR1 is SGHDN, CDR2 FVKESK. V lost 2 bases and J 0 bases, leaving 4 bases between the germline ends.

J is TRBJ1-2 and V is TRBV4-3; TRBD1 agrees at 9 bases. V was clipped by 3 bases and J by 5 bases; unmatched bases: 13. Germline lookup yields CDR1 LGHNA and CDR2 YSLEER. This CDR3 has 17 amino acids. CDR3 in amino acids: CASSQLASGQGIYGYTF. CDR3 nucleotide sequence: TGCGCCAGCAGCCAGCTGGCGTCCGGACAGGGGATTTATGGCTACACCTTC.

This clonotype was recorded at least ten times. The CDR3 region has the DNA TGTGCCAGTAGTATTACCCAAACAGCAGATACGCAGTATTTT. This encodes CASSITQTADTQYF. The chain has TRBV19 and TRBJ2-3; D not resolved. V was pared by 3 bases and J by 4 bases, with 11 bases between. The CDR3 is made up of 14 amino acids. Germline V CDR1 and CDR2: LNHDA, SQIVND (reference sequence).